A single sample is the source of the 10 T cell receptor beta chains below, sequenced in a study of vaccination effects on CD4 cells after COVID-19. At the end of 10 days of culture, CD4+ T cells were isolated. Participants were vaccinated with two doses of either the BNT162b2 or mRNA-1273 vaccine. Generated by immunoSEQ multiplex PCR, the TCRdb table keeps only in-frame clones and is missing some. The table has about 73,000 clones, 73% seen once. The antigens for these receptors are not known. The specimen was CD4+ T cells from PBMCs cultured without peptide, collected after COVID-19 vaccination. Receptor source: a human donor who received a COVID-19 vaccine.

This chain links TRBV5-8 with TRBJ2-6; unclear D gene. The V gene's germline CDR1 is SGHTS and CDR2 YDEGEE. V was cut by 0 bases and J by 0 bases, with 10 bases left in between. The CDR3 is 17 residues long. CDR3 in amino acids: CASSLGRLISGANVLTF. The CDR3 nucleotides read TGTGCCAGCAGCTTGGGACGGCTGATCTCTGGGGCCAACGTCCTGACTTTC.

This clone was picked up a small number of times. The chain is built from TRBV7-9 and TRBJ1-2; D ambiguous. This CDR3 has 12 residues. Germline CDR1 is SEHNR and CDR2 is FQNEAQ (reference sequence). The ends were cut back, 6 bases at V and 8 bases at J, with 13 bases in the middle. The CDR3 loop reads CASRWADDGYTF. The DNA of the CDR3 is TGTGCCAGCAGATGGGCAGACGACGGCTACACCTTC.

This clone has a handful of counts. V usage is TRBV7-9 and J usage is TRBJ1-5; D perhaps matches TRBD1 (6 bases). The CDR3 has 13 amino acids. Germline-derived CDR1 and CDR2 are SEHNR and FQNEAQ (reference sequence). The V and J ends lost 5 bases and 6 bases respectively, with 11 bases between them. CDR3 sequence reads: CASSRIQGQPQHF. The CDR3 DNA follows: TGTGCCAGCAGCCGTATACAGGGTCAGCCCCAGCATTTT.

The V and J genes are TRBV6-6 and TRBJ2-7; D may be TRBD1 (6 bases). V was cut by 6 bases and J by 7 bases, with 19 bases left in between. The CDR3 spans 14 residues. Germline V CDR1 and CDR2: MNHNY, SVGAGI (reference sequence). The DNA for the CDR3 is TGTGCCAGCAGCCCCCAGTTAGGGGGTTGGGAGCAGTACGTC. Its translation: CASSPQLGGWEQYV.

The chain has TRBV7-3 and TRBJ2-1, with 9 bases lining up with TRBD2. The J segment lost 6 bases and the V segment lost 5 bases, leaving 5 bases of the junction unmatched. The CDR3 contains 14 residues. Germline lookup yields CDR1 SGHTA and CDR2 FQGTGA. CDR3 region: CASSQSGGPNEQFF. CDR3 bases: TGTGCCAGCAGCCAAAGCGGGGGGCCCAATGAGCAGTTCTTC.

The genes are TRBV2 and TRBJ1-6; TRBD1 aligns across 7 bases. This CDR3 spans 16 amino acids. Germline-derived CDR1 and CDR2 are SNHLY and FYNNEI. The trim removed 7 bases at V and 6 bases at J, leaving 12 bases unmatched. CDR3 coding DNA: TGTGCCAGCAATAGGGACAGTGAAATAAGTAATTCACCCCTCCACTTT. This codes for CASNRDSEISNSPLHF.

The chain is built from TRBV5-4 and TRBJ2-1, with D perhaps TRBD2 (7 bases). V shed 4 bases and J shed 6 bases, with 17 bases lying between them. In germline, CDR1 is SGHNT, CDR2 YYREEE (reference sequence). CDR3 length: 15 amino acids. Written as DNA, the CDR3 is TGTGCCAGCAGCCTAGGGGGGGCTAAGGTCAATGAGCAGTTCTTC. Its protein product is CASSLGGAKVNEQFF.

Here the CDR3 reads CASSIVVRSIGDNEQFF. Here the CDR3 DNA reads TGTGCCAGTAGTATAGTTGTTCGGAGTATCGGCGACAATGAGCAGTTCTTC. The chain recombines TRBV19 with TRBJ2-1; D uncertain. The V end lost 1 base, the J end lost 5 bases, and 18 bases lay between the germline ends. This CDR3 is built from 17 residues. CDR1 is LNHDA, CDR2 SQIVND, per germline (reference sequence).

The rearrangement joins TRBV3-1 (or the pseudogene TRBV3-2) to TRBJ1-1, with 7 bases lining up with TRBD1. The CDR3 loop spans 14 amino acids. Germline values: CDR1 LGHDT, CDR2 YNNKEL (reference sequence). V lost 1 base, J lost 1 base, and 0 bases stayed unmatched. The CDR3 DNA reads as TGTGCCAGCAGCCAAGGGACAGGGAACACTGAAGCTTTCTTT. Its protein product is CASSQGTGNTEAFF.

This clone appeared once. This chain uses TRBV6-6 with TRBJ2-7; 7 nucleotides agree with TRBD1. Looked up from germline, CDR1 is MNHNY and CDR2 is SVGAGI (reference sequence). The CDR3 is made up of 13 amino acids. V was pared by 5 bases and J by 6 bases, with 7 bases of the junction left unmatched. CDR3 loop: CASSNPGQSEQYV. DNA for the CDR3: TGTGCCAGCAGTAATCCGGGACAGAGCGAGCAGTACGTC.